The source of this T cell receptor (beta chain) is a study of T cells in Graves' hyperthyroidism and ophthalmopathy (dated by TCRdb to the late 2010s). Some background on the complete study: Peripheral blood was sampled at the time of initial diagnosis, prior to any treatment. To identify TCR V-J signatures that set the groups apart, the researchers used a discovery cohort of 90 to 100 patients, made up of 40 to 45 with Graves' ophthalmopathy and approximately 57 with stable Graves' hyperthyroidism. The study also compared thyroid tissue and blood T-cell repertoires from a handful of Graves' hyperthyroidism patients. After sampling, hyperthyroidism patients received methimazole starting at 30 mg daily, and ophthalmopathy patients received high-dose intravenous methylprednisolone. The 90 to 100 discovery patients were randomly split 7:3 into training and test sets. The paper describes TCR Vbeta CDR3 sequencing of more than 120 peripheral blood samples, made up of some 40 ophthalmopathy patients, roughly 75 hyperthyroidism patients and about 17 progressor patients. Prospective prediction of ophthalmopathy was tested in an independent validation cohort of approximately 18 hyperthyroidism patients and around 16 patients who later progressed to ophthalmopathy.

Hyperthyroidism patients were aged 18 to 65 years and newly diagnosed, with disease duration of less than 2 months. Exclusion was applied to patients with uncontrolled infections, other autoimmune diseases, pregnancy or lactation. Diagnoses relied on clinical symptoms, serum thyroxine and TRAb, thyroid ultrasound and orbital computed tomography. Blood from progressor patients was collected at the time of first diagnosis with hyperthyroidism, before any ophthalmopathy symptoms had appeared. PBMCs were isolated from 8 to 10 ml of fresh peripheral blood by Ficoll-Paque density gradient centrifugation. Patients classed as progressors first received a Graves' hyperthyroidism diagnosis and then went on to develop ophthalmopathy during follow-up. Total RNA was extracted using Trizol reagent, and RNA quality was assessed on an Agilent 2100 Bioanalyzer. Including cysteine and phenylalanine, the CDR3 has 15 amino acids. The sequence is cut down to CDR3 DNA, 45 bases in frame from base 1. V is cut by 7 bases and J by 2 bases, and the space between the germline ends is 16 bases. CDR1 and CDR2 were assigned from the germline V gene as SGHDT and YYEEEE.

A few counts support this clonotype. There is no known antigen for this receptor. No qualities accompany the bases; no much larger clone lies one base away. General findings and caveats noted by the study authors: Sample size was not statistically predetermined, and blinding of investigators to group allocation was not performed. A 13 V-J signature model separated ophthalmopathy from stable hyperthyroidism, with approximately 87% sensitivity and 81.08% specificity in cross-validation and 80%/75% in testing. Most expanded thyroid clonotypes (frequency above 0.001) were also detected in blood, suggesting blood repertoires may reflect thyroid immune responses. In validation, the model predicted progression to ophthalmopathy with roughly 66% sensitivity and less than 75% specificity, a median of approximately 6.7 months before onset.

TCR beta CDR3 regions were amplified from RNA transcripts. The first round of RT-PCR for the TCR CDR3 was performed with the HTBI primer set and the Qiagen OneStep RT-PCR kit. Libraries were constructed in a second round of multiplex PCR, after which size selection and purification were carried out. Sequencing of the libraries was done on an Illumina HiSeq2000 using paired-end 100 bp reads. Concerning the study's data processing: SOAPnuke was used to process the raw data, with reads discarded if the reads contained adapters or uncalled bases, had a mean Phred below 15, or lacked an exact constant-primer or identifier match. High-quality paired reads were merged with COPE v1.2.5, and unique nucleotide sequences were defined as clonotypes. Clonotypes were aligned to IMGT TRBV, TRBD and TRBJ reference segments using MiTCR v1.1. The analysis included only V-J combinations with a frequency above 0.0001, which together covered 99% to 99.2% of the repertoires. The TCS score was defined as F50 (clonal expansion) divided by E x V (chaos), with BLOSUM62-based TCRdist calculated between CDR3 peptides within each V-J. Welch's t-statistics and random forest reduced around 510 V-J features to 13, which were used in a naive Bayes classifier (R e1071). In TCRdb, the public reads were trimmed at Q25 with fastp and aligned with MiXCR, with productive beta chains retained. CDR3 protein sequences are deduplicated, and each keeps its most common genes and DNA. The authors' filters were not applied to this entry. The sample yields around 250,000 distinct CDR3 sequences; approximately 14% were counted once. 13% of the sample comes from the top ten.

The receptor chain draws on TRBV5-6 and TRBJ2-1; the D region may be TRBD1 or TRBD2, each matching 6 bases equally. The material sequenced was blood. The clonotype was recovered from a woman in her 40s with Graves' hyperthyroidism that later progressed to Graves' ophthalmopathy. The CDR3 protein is CASWGAGVTYNEQFF. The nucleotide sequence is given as TGTGCCAGCTGGGGGGCAGGGGTCACCTACAATGAGCAGTTCTTC.